This T cell receptor (beta chain) emerged from a study of T-cell memory formation after mild COVID-19. Trimming stripped 6 bases from V and 0 bases from J, with 21 bases between. The CDR3 loop spans 18 amino acids. In germline, CDR1 is DFQATT, CDR2 SNEGSKA (reference sequence). This clonotype has more than one count but fewer than ten. Its matching antigen is unknown. Study-level findings and limits: Whether day 37 second-wave clones are SARS-CoV-2-specific was not confirmed. Contracting CD4+ clones sat mainly in CM and EM; CD8+ in EMRA. Later expanders leaned CD4+, whereas day 15 to 85 contracting clones were balanced CD4/CD8.

The 5'RACE method, run with constant-segment primers, produced TCR alpha and TCR beta cDNA libraries (carrying sample barcodes and UMIs). TCRdb itself ran the 5' RACE reads through MiXCR, one entry per CDR3 protein. This sample has 550,000 to 700,000 distinct CDR3 sequences, with 17% found just once. The chain joins TRBV20-1 to TRBJ2-6; maybe TRBD2 (6 bases). The sequenced material came from PBMCs or a T cell subset sorted from them (not recorded which). The origin of this receptor is an adult woman who had mild COVID-19 (a few samples of this study predate the infection). Cell type and time point are not known. CDR3 region: CSALPPSGTHSGANVLTF. CDR3 bases: TGCAGTGCGCTACCACCCTCGGGGACTCACTCTGGGGCCAACGTCCTGACTTTC.